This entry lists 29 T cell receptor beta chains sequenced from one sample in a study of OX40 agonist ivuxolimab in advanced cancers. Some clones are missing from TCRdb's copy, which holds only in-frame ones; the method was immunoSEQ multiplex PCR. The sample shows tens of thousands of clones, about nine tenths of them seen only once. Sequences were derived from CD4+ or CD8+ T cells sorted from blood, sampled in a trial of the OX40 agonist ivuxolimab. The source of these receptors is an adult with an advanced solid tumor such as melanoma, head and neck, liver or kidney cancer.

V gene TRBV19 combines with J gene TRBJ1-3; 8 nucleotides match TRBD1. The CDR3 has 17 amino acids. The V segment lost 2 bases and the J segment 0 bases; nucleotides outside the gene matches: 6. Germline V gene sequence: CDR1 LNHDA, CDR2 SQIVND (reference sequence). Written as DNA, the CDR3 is TGTGCCAGTAGTATACGGACAGGGATGGTCTCTGGAAACACCATATATTTT. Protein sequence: CASSIRTGMVSGNTIYF.

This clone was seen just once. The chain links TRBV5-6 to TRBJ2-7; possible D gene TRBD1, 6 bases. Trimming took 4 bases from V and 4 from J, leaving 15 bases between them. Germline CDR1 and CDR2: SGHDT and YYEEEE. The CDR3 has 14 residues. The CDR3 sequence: CASSPLRDNYEQYV. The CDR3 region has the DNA TGTGCCAGCAGCCCTCTCCGGGACAATTACGAGCAGTACGTC.

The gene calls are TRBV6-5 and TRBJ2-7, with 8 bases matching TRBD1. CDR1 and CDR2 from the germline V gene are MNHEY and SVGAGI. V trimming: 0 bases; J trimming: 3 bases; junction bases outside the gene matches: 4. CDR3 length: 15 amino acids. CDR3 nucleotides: TGTGCCAGCAGTTACTCCCTGACAGGGGACTACGAGCAGTACGTC. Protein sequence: CASSYSLTGDYEQYV.

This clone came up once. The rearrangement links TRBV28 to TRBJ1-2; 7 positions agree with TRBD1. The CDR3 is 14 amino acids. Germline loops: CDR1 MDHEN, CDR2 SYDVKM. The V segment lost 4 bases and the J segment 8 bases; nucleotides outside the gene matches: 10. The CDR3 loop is CASSYGQVAWGYTF. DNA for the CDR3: TGTGCCAGCAGTTACGGACAGGTGGCTTGGGGCTACACCTTC.

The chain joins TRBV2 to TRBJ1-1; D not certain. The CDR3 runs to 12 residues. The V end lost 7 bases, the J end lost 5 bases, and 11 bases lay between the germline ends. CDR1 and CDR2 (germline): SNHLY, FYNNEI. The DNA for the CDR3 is TGTGCCAGCATCGGGGTTCTTACTGAAGCTTTCTTT. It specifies CASIGVLTEAFF.

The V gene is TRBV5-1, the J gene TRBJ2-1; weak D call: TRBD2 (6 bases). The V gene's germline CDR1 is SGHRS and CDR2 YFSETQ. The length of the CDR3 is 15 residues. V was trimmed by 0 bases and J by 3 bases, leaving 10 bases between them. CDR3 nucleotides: TGCGCCAGCAGCTTGGCGGGTAGCGGCTACAATGAGCAGTTCTTC. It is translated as CASSLAGSGYNEQFF.

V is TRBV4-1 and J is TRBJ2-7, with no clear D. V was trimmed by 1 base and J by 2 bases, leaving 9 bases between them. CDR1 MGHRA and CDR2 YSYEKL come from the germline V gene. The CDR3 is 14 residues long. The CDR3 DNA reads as TGCGCCAGCAGCCAAGTCGCGGAGACCTACGAGCAGTACTTC. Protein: CASSQVAETYEQYF.

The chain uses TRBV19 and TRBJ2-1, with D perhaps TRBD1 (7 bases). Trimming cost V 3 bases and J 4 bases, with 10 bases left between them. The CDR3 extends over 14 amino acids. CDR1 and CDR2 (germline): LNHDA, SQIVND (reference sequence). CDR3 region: CASSMQGGYNEQFF. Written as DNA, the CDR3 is TGTGCCAGTAGTATGCAGGGGGGATACAATGAGCAGTTCTTC.

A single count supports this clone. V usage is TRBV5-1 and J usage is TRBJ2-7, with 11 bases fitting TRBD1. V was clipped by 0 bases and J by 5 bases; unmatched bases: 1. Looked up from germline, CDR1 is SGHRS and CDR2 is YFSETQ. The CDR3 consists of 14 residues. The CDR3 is CASSLGTGGDEQYV. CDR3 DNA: TGCGCCAGCAGCTTGGGGACAGGGGGCGACGAGCAGTACGTC.

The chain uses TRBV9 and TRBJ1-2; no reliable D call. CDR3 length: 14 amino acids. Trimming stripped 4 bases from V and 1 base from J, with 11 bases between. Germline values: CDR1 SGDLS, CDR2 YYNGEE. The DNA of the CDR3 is TGTGCCAGCAGCCCCCCGGCGAATAACTATGGCTACACCTTC. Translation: CASSPPANNYGYTF.

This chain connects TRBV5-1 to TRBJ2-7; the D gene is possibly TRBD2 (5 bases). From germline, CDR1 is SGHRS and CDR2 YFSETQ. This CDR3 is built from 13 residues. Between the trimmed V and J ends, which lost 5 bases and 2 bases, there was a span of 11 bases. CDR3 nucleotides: TGCGCCAGCAGGCAGGACTCAACCTACGAGCAGTACGTC. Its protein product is CASRQDSTYEQYV.

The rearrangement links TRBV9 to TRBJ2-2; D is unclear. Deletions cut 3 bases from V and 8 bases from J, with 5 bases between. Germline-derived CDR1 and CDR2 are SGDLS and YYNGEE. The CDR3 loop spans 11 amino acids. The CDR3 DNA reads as TGTGCCAGCAGCGGGGCTGGGGAGCTGTTTTTT. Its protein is CASSGAGELFF.

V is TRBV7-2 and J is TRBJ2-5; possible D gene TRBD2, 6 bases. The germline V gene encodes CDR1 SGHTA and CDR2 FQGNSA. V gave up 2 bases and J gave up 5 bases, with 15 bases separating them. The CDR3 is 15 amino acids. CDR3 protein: CASSLRERLSETQYF. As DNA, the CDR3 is TGTGCCAGCAGCTTACGGGAGCGATTAAGTGAGACCCAGTACTTC.

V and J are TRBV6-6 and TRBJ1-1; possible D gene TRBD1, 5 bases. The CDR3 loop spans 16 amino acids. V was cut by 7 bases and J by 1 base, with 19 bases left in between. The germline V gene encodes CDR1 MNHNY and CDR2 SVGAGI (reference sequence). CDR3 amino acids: CASIPDSGTGNTEAFF. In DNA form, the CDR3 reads TGTGCCAGCATCCCCGATTCCGGGACGGGGAACACTGAAGCTTTCTTT.

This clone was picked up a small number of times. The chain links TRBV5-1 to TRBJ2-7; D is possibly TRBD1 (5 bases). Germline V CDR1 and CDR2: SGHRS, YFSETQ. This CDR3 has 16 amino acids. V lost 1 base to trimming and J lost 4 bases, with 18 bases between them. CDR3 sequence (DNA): TGCGCCAGCAGCTTGAACAGGCCGCAAGAGGTATACGAGCAGTACGTC. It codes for CASSLNRPQEVYEQYV.

CDR3 DNA: TGTGCCAGCAGCACCCGACAGGGGGTATCTCCCGAGCAGTACTTC. As protein: CASSTRQGVSPEQYF. The chain is built from TRBV7-6 and TRBJ2-7; 9 bases fit TRBD1. There are 15 residues in the CDR3. CDR1 is SGHVS, CDR2 FNYEAQ, per germline. J lost 6 bases, V lost 5 bases, and 11 bases had no gene match.

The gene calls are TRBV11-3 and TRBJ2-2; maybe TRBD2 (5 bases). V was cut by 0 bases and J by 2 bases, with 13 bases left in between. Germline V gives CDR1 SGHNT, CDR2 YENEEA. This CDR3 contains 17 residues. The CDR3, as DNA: TGTGCCAGCAGCTTAGATTGGGTAGCGAGCAACACCGGGGAGCTGTTTTTT. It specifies CASSLDWVASNTGELFF.

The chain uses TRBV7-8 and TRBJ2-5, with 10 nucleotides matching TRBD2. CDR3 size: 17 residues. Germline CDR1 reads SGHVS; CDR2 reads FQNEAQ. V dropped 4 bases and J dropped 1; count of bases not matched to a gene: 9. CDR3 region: CASSSPLAGEGQETQYF. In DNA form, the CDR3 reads TGTGCCAGCAGCTCGCCTCTAGCGGGAGAGGGCCAAGAGACCCAGTACTTC.

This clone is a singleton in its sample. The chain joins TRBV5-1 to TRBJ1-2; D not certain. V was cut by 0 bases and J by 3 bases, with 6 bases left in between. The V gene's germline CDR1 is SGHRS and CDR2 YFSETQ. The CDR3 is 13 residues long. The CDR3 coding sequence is TGCGCCAGCAGCTTGGCGGCAGACTATGGCTACACCTTC. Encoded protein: CASSLAADYGYTF.

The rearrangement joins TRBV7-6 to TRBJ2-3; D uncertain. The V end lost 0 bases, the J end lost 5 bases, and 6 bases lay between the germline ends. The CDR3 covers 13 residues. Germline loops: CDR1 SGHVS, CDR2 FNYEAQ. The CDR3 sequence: CASSLAVGDTQYF. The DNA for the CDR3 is TGTGCCAGCAGCTTAGCGGTAGGAGATACGCAGTATTTT.

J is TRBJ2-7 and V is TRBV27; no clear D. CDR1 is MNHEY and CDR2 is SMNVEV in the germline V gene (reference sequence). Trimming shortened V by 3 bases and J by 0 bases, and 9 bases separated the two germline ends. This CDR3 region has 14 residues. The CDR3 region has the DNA TGTGCCAGCAGTTTCTCGTGGAGCTCCTACGAGCAGTACGTC. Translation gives CASSFSWSSYEQYV.

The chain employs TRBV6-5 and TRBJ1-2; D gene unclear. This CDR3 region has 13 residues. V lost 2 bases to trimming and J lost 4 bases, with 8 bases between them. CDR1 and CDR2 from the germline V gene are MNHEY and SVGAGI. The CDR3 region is CASSYTGIYGYTF. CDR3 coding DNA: TGTGCCAGCAGTTACACCGGGATCTATGGCTACACCTTC.

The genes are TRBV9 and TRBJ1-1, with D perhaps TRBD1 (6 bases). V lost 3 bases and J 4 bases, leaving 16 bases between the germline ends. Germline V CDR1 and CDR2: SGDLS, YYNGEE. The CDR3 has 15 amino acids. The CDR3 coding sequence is TGTGCCAGCAGCGGGGGGACATGGGAAGGCACTGAAGCTTTCTTT. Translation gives CASSGGTWEGTEAFF.

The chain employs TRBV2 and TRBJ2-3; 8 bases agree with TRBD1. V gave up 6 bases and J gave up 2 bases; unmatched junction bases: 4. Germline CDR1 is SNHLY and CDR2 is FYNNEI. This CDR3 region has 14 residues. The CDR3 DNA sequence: TGTGCCAGCAGGGGACAGGACTTCACAGATACGCAGTATTTT. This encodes CASRGQDFTDTQYF.

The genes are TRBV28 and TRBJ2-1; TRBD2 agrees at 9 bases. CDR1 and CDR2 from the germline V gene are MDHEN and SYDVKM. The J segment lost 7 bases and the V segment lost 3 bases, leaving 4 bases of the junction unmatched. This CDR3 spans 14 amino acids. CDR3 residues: CASSLVLAGNEQFF. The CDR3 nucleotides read TGTGCCAGCAGTTTGGTTCTAGCGGGAAATGAGCAGTTCTTC. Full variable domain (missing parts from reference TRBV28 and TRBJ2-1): DVKVTQSSRYLVKRTGEKVFLECVQDMDHENMFWYRQDPGLGLRLIYFSYDVKMKEKGDIPEGYSVSREKKERFSLILESASTNQTSMYLCASSLVLAGNEQFFGPGTRLTVL.

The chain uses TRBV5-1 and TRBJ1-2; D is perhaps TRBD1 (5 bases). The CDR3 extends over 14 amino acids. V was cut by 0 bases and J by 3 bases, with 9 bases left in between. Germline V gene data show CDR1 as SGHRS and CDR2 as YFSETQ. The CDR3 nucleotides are TGCGCCAGCAGCTTGGGAGACAGCTACTATGGCTACACCTTC. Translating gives CASSLGDSYYGYTF.

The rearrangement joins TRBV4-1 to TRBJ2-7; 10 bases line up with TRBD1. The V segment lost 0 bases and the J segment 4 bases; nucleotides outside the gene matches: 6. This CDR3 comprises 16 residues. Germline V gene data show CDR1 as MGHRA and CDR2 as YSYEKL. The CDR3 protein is CASSQDPRTGGYEQYF. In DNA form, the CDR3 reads TGCGCCAGCAGCCAAGATCCCAGGACAGGGGGTTACGAGCAGTACTTC.

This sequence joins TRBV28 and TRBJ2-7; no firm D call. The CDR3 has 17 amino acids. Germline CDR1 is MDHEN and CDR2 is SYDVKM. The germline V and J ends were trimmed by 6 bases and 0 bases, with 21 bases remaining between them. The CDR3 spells CASSYGSVRISSYEQYV. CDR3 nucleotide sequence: TGTGCCAGCAGCTACGGGTCTGTGCGGATAAGCTCCTACGAGCAGTACGTC.

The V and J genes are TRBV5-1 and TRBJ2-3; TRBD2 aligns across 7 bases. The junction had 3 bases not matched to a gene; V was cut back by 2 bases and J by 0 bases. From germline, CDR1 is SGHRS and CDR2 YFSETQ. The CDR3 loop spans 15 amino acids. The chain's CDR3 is CASSFLGGSTDTQYF. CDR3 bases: TGCGCCAGCAGCTTCTTGGGGGGGAGCACAGATACGCAGTATTTT.